Listed below are T cell receptor beta chains from one sample, sequenced in a study of cytomegalovirus exposure and HLA in healthy donors. The assay was immunoSEQ multiplex PCR, and TCRdb's table has in-frame clones only and misses some. The table shows 180,000 or so clones, with around 80% occurring only once. The sample consisted of PBMCs. Receptors originate from a man between 18 and 35 years old in good health and CMV-seronegative. Each CDR3 is given with its conserved first and last residue. D genes are given only for firm matches. Rows may omit the clone size; those that give it use once, few, many or a size class.

D,size,J,V,DNA,CDR3
TRBD1,once,TRBJ1-2,TRBV5-6,TGTGCCAGCAGCTTCCGACAGGGGGCGGCCTATGGCTACACCTTC,CASSFRQGAAYGYTF
.,few,TRBJ1-1,TRBV15,TGTGCCACCAGCAGAGCCCTCTTATACGGGGATGCAAACACTGAAGCTTTCTTT,CATSRALLYGDANTEAFF
.,few,TRBJ2-3,TRBV5-4,TGTGCCAGCAGCTCTCGGGCTAGCACCGCAGATACGCAGTATTTT,CASSSRASTADTQYF
TRBD1,.,TRBJ1-1,TRBV7-6,TGTGCCAGCAGCTTAGGGGGACAGGGAACCACTGAAGCTTTCTTT,CASSLGGQGTTEAFF
.,.,TRBJ2-7,TRBV4-3,TGCGCCAGCAGCCAAGATTGGGGCGTCTACGAGCAGTACTTC,CASSQDWGVYEQYF
.,once,TRBJ2-1,TRBV2,TGTGCCAGCAGTGTCCTTGGCCTTCCGTTCTTC,CASSVLGLPFF
TRBD2,few,TRBJ2-7,TRBV11-2,TGTGCCAGCAGCTTGGGGACTAGCGGGAGCTCCTACGAGCAGTACTTC,CASSLGTSGSSYEQYF
TRBD2,.,TRBJ2-5,TRBV7-9,TGTGCCAGCGGGGCAACAGCGGGGGCCTCAGAGACCCAGTACTTC,CASGATAGASETQYF
.,.,TRBJ2-2,TRBV7-6,TGTGCCAGCAGCAGGGACATTAACACCGGGGAGCTGTTTTTT,CASSRDINTGELFF
.,.,TRBJ2-1,TRBV6-1,TGTGCCAGCAGTGCGGGACTGTTTACTGGGTCGTACAATGAGCAGTTCTTC,CASSAGLFTGSYNEQFF
.,.,TRBJ2-1,TRBV4-1,TGCGCCAGCAGCCAAGAAATAGCCCCCAATGAGCAGTTCTTC,CASSQEIAPNEQFF
.,.,TRBJ2-1,TRBV19,TGTGCCAGTAGTATATTGGCGATTAGCGAAGCCAATGAGCAGTTCTTC,CASSILAISEANEQFF
.,.,TRBJ2-3,TRBV11-3,TGTGCCAGCAAAAGAACTAGTTACACAGATACGCAGTATTTT,CASKRTSYTDTQYF
TRBD1,few,TRBJ1-4,TRBV19,TGTGCCAGTAGTGACAGGGGGCGCGGGGAAAAACTGTTTTTT,CASSDRGRGEKLFF
.,.,TRBJ2-1,TRBV2,TGTGCCAGCAGGGGGCGGGGGCAACCCCAGCAGTTCTTC,CASRGRGQPQQFF
TRBD1,.,TRBJ2-2,TRBV27,TGTGCCAGCAGACAGACAGGGGGCACCGGGGAGCTGTTTTTT,CASRQTGGTGELFF
.,.,TRBJ2-1,TRBV7-2,TGTGCCAGCAGCTTCTATGAGCAGTTCTTC,CASSFYEQFF
TRBD1,.,TRBJ2-7,TRBV18,TGTGCCAGCTCACTCCCCGGGACAGGGACCTACGAGCAGTACTTC,CASSLPGTGTYEQYF
.,.,TRBJ1-2,TRBV15,TGTGCCACCAGCAGGAACCCCCAGGGTTTTGATGGCTACACCTTC,CATSRNPQGFDGYTF
.,.,TRBJ1-2,TRBV6-5,TGTGCCAGCAGTTACTCCGAGGGAACCTATGGCTACACCTTC,CASSYSEGTYGYTF
TRBD2,.,TRBJ2-4,TRBV4-2,TGTGCCAGCAGCCAGTATCCCAATAGCGGGGTGACCGCCAAAAACATTCAGTACTTC,CASSQYPNSGVTAKNIQYF
TRBD2,.,TRBJ2-5,TRBV9,TGTGCCAGCAGCGAGAACAGGGCTAGCGGGAGCGAGACCCAGTACTTC,CASSENRASGSETQYF
TRBD2,.,TRBJ2-1,TRBV5-1,TGCGCCAGCAGCTTGATAGGGACTAGCGGGAGTTGGGTGGGGAATGAGCAGTTCTTC,CASSLIGTSGSWVGNEQFF
.,.,TRBJ2-1,TRBV5-4,TGTGCCAGCAGCTTGACCGGGACTCCATTCTTC,CASSLTGTPFF
TRBD2,.,TRBJ2-3,TRBV6-5,TGTGCCAGCAGTTATGTCTTAGCGGGGGGCACAGATACGCAGTATTTT,CASSYVLAGGTDTQYF
.,few,TRBJ2-3,TRBV7-2,TGTGCCAGCAGCTTAAGGGGGTTGGCAGGAGAGGGTGTCACAGATACGCAGTATTTT,CASSLRGLAGEGVTDTQYF
TRBD2,.,TRBJ2-5,TRBV10-3,TGTGCCATCAGTGAGGTTAGCGGGAGTGCCCAAGAGACCCAGTACTTC,CAISEVSGSAQETQYF
.,.,TRBJ1-1,TRBV4-3,TGCGCCAGCAGCCAAGACCCCATACAACAGGGGAACACTGAAGCTTTCTTT,CASSQDPIQQGNTEAFF
TRBD1,.,TRBJ2-1,TRBV19,TGTGCCAGTAGCCTACAGGGGATCGCCTACAATGAGCAGTTCTTC,CASSLQGIAYNEQFF
.,.,TRBJ2-2,TRBV5-1,TGCGCCAGCAGCTCGACAGGTGAAACCGGGGAGCTGTTTTTT,CASSSTGETGELFF
TRBD1,.,TRBJ1-2,TRBV6-6,TGTGCCATACGGACAGGGGGCGTCCCCGTAACCTATGGCTACACCTTC,CAIRTGGVPVTYGYTF
TRBD1,.,TRBJ1-1,TRBV6-5,TGTGCCAGCAGCTCCCTACAGGGGGCCTCTGAAGCTTTCTTT,CASSSLQGASEAFF
TRBD2,.,TRBJ2-1,TRBV9,TGTGCCAGCAGCCTCCTATCGACTAGCGGGGCAGGAGAGCAGTTCTTC,CASSLLSTSGAGEQFF
TRBD2,.,TRBJ2-1,TRBV6-5,TGTGCCAGCAGTTCGCCTAGCGGGAGTTCGGGGTTGGAGCAGTTCTTC,CASSSPSGSSGLEQFF
.,.,TRBJ1-1,TRBV5-1,TGCGCCAGCAGCCCGGAATACAGGAACACTGAAGCTTTCTTT,CASSPEYRNTEAFF
.,.,TRBJ2-5,TRBV7-8,TGTGCCAGCAGCTTAGCGCTGGGCAGGCAAGAGACCCAGTACTTC,CASSLALGRQETQYF
.,.,TRBJ2-7,TRBV5-1,TGCGCCAGCAGCTTGCTGGCCCGGGAAGACGAGCAGTACTTC,CASSLLAREDEQYF
.,once,TRBJ1-5,TRBV11-2,TGTGCCAGCAGCTTAGGTGCGGGAAGGGTCCCAGGGCCCCAGCATTTT,CASSLGAGRVPGPQHF